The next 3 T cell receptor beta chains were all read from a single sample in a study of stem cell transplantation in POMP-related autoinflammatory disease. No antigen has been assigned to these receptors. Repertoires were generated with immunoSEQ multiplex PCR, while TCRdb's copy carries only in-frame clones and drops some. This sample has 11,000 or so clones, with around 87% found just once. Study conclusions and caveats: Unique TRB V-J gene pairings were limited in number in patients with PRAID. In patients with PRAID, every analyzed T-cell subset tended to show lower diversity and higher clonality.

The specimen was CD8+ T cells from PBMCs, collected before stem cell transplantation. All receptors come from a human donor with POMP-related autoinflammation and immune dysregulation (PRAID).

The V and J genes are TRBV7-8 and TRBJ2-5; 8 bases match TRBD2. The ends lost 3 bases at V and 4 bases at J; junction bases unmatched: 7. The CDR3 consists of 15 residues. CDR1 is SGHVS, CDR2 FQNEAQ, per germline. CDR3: CASSFFGGAGETQYF. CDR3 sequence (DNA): TGTGCCAGCAGCTTCTTCGGGGGGGCGGGAGAGACCCAGTACTTC.

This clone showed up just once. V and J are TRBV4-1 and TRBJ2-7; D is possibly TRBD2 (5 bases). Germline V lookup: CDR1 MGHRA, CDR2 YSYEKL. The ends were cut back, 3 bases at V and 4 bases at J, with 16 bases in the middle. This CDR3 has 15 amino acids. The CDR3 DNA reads TGCGCCAGCAGCCATGCTGAAGTCCGGACTTACGAGCAGTACTTC. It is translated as CASSHAEVRTYEQYF.

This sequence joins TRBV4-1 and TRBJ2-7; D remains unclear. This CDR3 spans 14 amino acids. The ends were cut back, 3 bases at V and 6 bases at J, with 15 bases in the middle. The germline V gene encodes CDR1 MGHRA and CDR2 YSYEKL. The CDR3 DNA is TGCGCCAGCAGCCACCTCGATACCCCCCCCGAGCAGTACTTC. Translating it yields CASSHLDTPPEQYF.